This T cell receptor (beta chain) was profiled in a study of T-cell memory formation after mild COVID-19. Each CDR3 protein is one row after TCRdb ran MiXCR on the 5' RACE reads. The table includes some 120,000 distinct CDR3 sequences, roughly 6% detected once. Study findings and constraints: The study found contracting CD4+ clones mainly in CM and EM and contracting CD8+ clones in EMRA.

Regarding this clonotype: Its specificity is unknown.

CDR1 is KGHSH and CDR2 is LQKENI in the germline V gene. This CDR3 contains 14 residues. The germline V and J ends were trimmed by 1 base and 1 base, with 7 bases remaining between them. Sequenced sample: PBMCs or a T cell subset sorted from them (not recorded which). This TCR was recovered from an adult woman who had mild COVID-19 (a few samples of this study predate the infection). Cell type and time point are not known. V is TRBV18 and J is TRBJ2-5, with D unclear. The CDR3 DNA reads as TGTGCCAGCTCACCACAAAACTCCCAAGAGACCCAGTACTTC. This encodes CASSPQNSQETQYF.